This record covers a single TCR beta chain. The data belong to a study of T cell responses to AZD1222 COVID-19 vaccine. The CDR3 is 13 amino acids. CDR1 is SEHNR, CDR2 FQNEAQ, per germline (reference sequence). With 5 bases removed from V and 9 bases from J, the gap between germline ends came to 16 bases. The data were produced by immunoSEQ multiplex PCR, yet TCRdb's version contains in-frame clones alone and is incomplete. The top ten clones hold about 3% of a sample with some 130,000 clones, 80% to 95% of them seen once. The chain combines TRBV7-9 with TRBJ2-5; TRBD1 or TRBD2 may be the D gene (5 bases each). The specimen was peripheral blood, collected on day 0 of AZD1222 vaccination. This receptor was taken from an adult in good health. In nucleotides, the CDR3 is TGTGCCAGCAGCCCCGGGACCGAGGTGCCCCAGTACTTC. Protein product: CASSPGTEVPQYF.